The present T cell receptor (beta chain) was sequenced within a study of T cells after yellow fever vaccination. The study's findings and limits: Most primary-vaccination clones recurred post-booster (approximately 95% CD4, over 70% CD8).

There are many counts of this clonotype. The antigen is undetermined. The J segment lost 1 base and the V segment lost 4 bases, leaving 6 bases of the junction unmatched. The CDR3 consists of 16 residues. Germline assignment: CDR1 SGHTA and CDR2 FQGNSA. In TCRdb, the 5' RACE reads were re-called with MiXCR into one record per CDR3 protein. The repertoire holds about 310,000 distinct CDR3 sequences, with around 4% as singletons. V and J are TRBV7-2 and TRBJ2-3; TRBD2 aligns across 9 bases. Source: PBMCs, taken on the day of the yellow fever booster vaccination. This receptor was taken from a man younger than 35 who received the YFV17D yellow fever vaccine. The CDR3 loop reads CASSWARGGGTDTQYF. The CDR3 region has the DNA TGTGCCAGCAGCTGGGCGCGGGGGGGCGGCACAGATACGCAGTATTTT.